These 28 T cell receptor beta chains share one sample of origin, sequenced in a study of human T cells and chemical hapten exposure. The time point was: patch test 1, 2 weeks after DPC sensitization. The sample's treatment: therapeutic diphenylcyclopropenone sensitization with weekly scalp DPC. TCRdb passed the RACE reads through MiXCR, listing each CDR3 protein once. The sample holds some 94,000 distinct CDR3 sequences, around an eighth seen once. The sample in question was whole blood, obtained in connection with sensitization to the hapten diphenylcyclopropenone (DPC). The origin of the receptors is a woman aged 40 to 50 with alopecia areata. Some clones in this sample may be carry-over from other donors' samples.

This clonotype has ten or more counts. The genes are TRBV19 and TRBJ1-5; D possibly corresponds to TRBD1 (5 bases). The V and J ends lost 7 bases and 10 bases respectively, with 23 bases between them. The CDR3 extends over 15 amino acids. The germline CDR1 and CDR2 sequences are LNHDA and SQIVND (reference sequence). The CDR3 coding sequence is TGTGCCAGTAATCCGGACGGGCCAGGGATTTATCCCCAGCATTTT. This encodes CASNPDGPGIYPQHF.

CDR3 protein: CASSNPRTDSEQYF. CDR3 in DNA: TGTGCCAGCAGTAACCCAAGGACAGACAGCGAGCAGTACTTC. The V call is TRBV12-3 or TRBV12-4, the J call TRBJ2-7; D may be TRBD1 (6 bases). The CDR3 sequence is 14 residues long. Trimming stripped 5 bases from V and 6 bases from J, with 17 bases between.

The chain combines TRBV24-1 with TRBJ2-1, with 13 positions matching TRBD2. Germline V lookup: CDR1 KGHDR, CDR2 SFDVKD. V shed 3 bases and J 0 bases; nucleotides not matched to a gene: 7. The CDR3 is 19 residues long. The CDR3 spells CATSDTRTSGSSSYNEQFF. In nucleotides, the CDR3 is TGTGCCACCAGTGATACCCGGACTAGCGGGAGTAGCTCCTACAATGAGCAGTTCTTC.

This chain uses TRBV6-2 or TRBV6-3 with TRBJ2-1, with 10 bases identical to TRBD2. Germline V CDR1 and CDR2: MNHEY, SVGEGT. J lost 1 base, V lost 2 bases, and 14 bases had no gene match. The CDR3 totals 20 residues. CDR3 bases: TGTGCCAGCAGTTACCTCACTAGCGGGACCACATCCCAATCCTACAATGAGCAGTTCTTC. It translates to CASSYLTSGTTSQSYNEQFF.

The chain carries TRBV6-5 and TRBJ2-7; D is perhaps TRBD1 (6 bases). There are 15 residues in the CDR3. Germline V gene data show CDR1 as MNHEY and CDR2 as SVGAGI. V was shortened by 6 bases and J by 1 base, with 16 bases between the two germline ends. The CDR3 loop reads CASRLGLGTSYEQYF. The CDR3 coding sequence is TGTGCCAGCAGACTTGGGTTGGGGACATCCTACGAGCAGTACTTC.

The J gene is TRBJ2-3, the V gene TRBV5-1; the D is unclear. The CDR3 has 15 amino acids. Germline CDR1 is SGHRS and CDR2 is YFSETQ. Trimming left V 6 bases short and J 1 base short, with 15 bases between. The CDR3 region has the DNA TGCGCCAGCACCTCAAGAGGATCAGGCACAGATACGCAGTATTTT. Translating gives CASTSRGSGTDTQYF. Supplemented by reference TRBV5-1 and TRBJ2-3, the full variable domain reads KAGVTQTPRYLIKTRGQQVTLSCSPISGHRSVSWYQQTPGQGLQFLFEYFSETQRNKGNFPGRFSGRQFSNSRSEMNVSTLELGDSALYLCASTSRGSGTDTQYFGPGTRLTVL.

In this sample, this clonotype turned up a few times. The V call is TRBV7-8, the J call TRBJ2-2, with unresolved D. Looked up from germline, CDR1 is SGHVS and CDR2 is FQNEAQ. V shed 1 base and J shed 4 bases, with 13 bases lying between them. The CDR3 totals 16 residues. The CDR3 sequence: CASSLGRSGFTGELFF. The CDR3 nucleotides read TGTGCCAGCAGCTTAGGGAGATCTGGATTCACCGGGGAGCTGTTTTTT.

In nucleotides, the CDR3 is TGCAGCGTTACTGTCAGGGCTGGCTATGGCTACACCTTC. It encodes CSVTVRAGYGYTF. The chain recombines TRBV29-1 with TRBJ1-2; perhaps TRBD1 as D (5 bases). Germline V gene lookup returns CDR1 SQVTM and CDR2 ANQGSEA. CDR3 size: 13 residues. V shed 5 bases and J shed 4 bases, with 14 bases lying between them.

This clonotype has at least ten counts. The rearrangement links TRBV5-4 to TRBJ2-3; D tentatively fits TRBD1 or TRBD2 (5 bases each). Germline values: CDR1 SGHNT, CDR2 YYREEE (reference sequence). Between the trimmed V and J ends, which lost 4 bases and 2 bases, there was a span of 14 bases. CDR3 length equals 15 residues. The DNA for the CDR3 is TGTGCCAGCAGCGCCGGGACGGATATCACAGATACGCAGTATTTT. Translated, it gives CASSAGTDITDTQYF.

The V gene is TRBV29-1, the J gene TRBJ2-1; 9 positions match TRBD1. Germline CDR1 and CDR2: SQVTM and ANQGSEA. V lost 7 bases and J lost 2; bases outside the gene matches: 9. The CDR3 extends over 15 amino acids. CDR3 sequence reads: CSAEGGTGTYNEQFF. CDR3 bases: TGCAGCGCCGAAGGAGGGACAGGGACCTACAATGAGCAGTTCTTC.

CDR3 nucleotide sequence: TGTGCCAGCAGCTTGTCGGGTTTCAATTCACCCCTCCACTTT. This codes for CASSLSGFNSPLHF. The rearrangement joins TRBV5-8 to TRBJ1-6; D call uncertain. This CDR3 spans 14 amino acids. Germline V gene data show CDR1 as SGHTS and CDR2 as YDEGEE. V lost 1 base, J lost 7 bases, and 9 bases lay in between.

The rearrangement uses TRBV28 and TRBJ1-1, with D unresolved. V was cut by 8 bases and J by 1 base, with 8 bases left in between. Germline V CDR1 and CDR2: MDHEN, SYDVKM. CDR3 length: 12 amino acids. CDR3 nucleotides: TGTGCCAGCGGATTGAAGAACACTGAAGCTTTCTTT. Protein product: CASGLKNTEAFF.

The chain recombines TRBV6-5 with TRBJ2-7, with D possibly matching TRBD1 (5 bases). This CDR3 comprises 13 residues. Looked up from germline, CDR1 is MNHEY and CDR2 is SVGAGI. V dropped 0 bases and J dropped 7 bases, with 10 bases sitting between them. CDR3 residues: CASSYSPGQEQYF. In nucleotides, the CDR3 is TGTGCCAGCAGTTACTCCCCCGGACAAGAGCAGTACTTC.

This clonotype turned up a few times. V and J are TRBV6-2 or TRBV6-3 and TRBJ2-5, with 10 nucleotides matching TRBD1. This CDR3 contains 14 residues. The V segment lost 6 bases and the J segment 5 bases; nucleotides outside the gene matches: 6. Per germline, CDR1 MNHEY and CDR2 SVGEGT. CDR3 DNA: TGTGCCAGCAGCCACGGACAGGGGGTGGAGACCCAGTACTTC. It translates to CASSHGQGVETQYF.

In this sample, this clonotype turned up many times. The chain is built from TRBV7-6 and TRBJ2-7; 12 bases are shared with TRBD2. CDR3 length: 16 residues. J gave up 6 bases and V 5 bases, and 11 bases lay outside the gene matches. Germline values: CDR1 SGHVS, CDR2 FNYEAQ. CDR3 sequence reads: CASSPGTSGPLLEQYF. CDR3 nucleotides: TGTGCCAGCAGCCCAGGGACTAGCGGGCCCCTACTCGAGCAGTACTTC.

The table lists this clonotype with many counts. The chain joins TRBV7-8 to TRBJ1-2; tentative D call: TRBD1 (6 bases). This CDR3 has 17 residues. V lost 5 bases to trimming and J lost 0 bases, with 19 bases between them. Germline V gene data show CDR1 as SGHVS and CDR2 as FQNEAQ. The CDR3 DNA is TGTGCCAGCAGCGACCGACAGGCGATCCTAGCTAACTATGGCTACACCTTC. Its translation: CASSDRQAILANYGYTF.

A few counts support this clonotype. The chain uses TRBV20-1 and TRBJ2-1; D remains ambiguous. Deletions cut 4 bases from V and 2 bases from J, with 15 bases between. Germline V gives CDR1 DFQATT, CDR2 SNEGSKA (reference sequence). This CDR3 has 15 residues. As DNA, the CDR3 is TGCAGTGCTATGGACGGCTCTCGCCCCTACAATGAGCAGTTCTTC. This sequence encodes CSAMDGSRPYNEQFF.

This sequence joins TRBV7-2 and TRBJ2-7; D is unresolved. Germline V gene data show CDR1 as SGHTA and CDR2 as FQGNSA. CDR3 length: 15 residues. V was trimmed by 1 base and J by 2 bases, leaving 12 bases between them. The CDR3 region has the DNA TGTGCCAGCAGCTTAGGTTTTCTGGAGCCCTACGAGCAGTACTTC. Amino acid sequence: CASSLGFLEPYEQYF.

The chain combines TRBV11-2 with TRBJ2-7, with 10 positions matching TRBD1. The CDR3 runs to 14 residues. Germline V gives CDR1 SGHAT, CDR2 FQNNGV. V trimming: 3 bases; J trimming: 5 bases; junction bases outside the gene matches: 4. This chain's CDR3 is CASSFLTGGNEQYF. For the CDR3, the DNA is TGTGCCAGCAGCTTTCTGACAGGGGGCAACGAGCAGTACTTC.

This clonotype was detected a few times. V usage is TRBV28 and J usage is TRBJ2-1; D gene uncertain. The germline CDR1 and CDR2 sequences are MDHEN and SYDVKM. The CDR3 totals 14 residues. V lost 5 bases to trimming and J lost 0 bases, with 8 bases between them. CDR3 sequence reads: CASSVHGSYNEQFF. The CDR3 region has the DNA TGTGCCAGCAGTGTACACGGCTCCTACAATGAGCAGTTCTTC.

The chain links TRBV18 to TRBJ2-4; D is unclear. Germline V gene sequence: CDR1 KGHSH, CDR2 LQKENI. CDR3 length: 14 amino acids. The ends were cut back, 0 bases at V and 9 bases at J, with 12 bases in the middle. This CDR3 is CASSPPAEFGIQYF. CDR3 DNA sequence: TGTGCCAGCTCACCACCGGCAGAGTTTGGCATTCAGTACTTC.

This clonotype was seen only a few times. The J gene is TRBJ2-5, the V gene TRBV9; D ambiguous. The germline gives CDR1 SGDLS, CDR2 YYNGEE. Trimming took off 3 bases at V and 4 bases at J, with 10 bases between the two ends. The CDR3 extends over 13 amino acids. CDR3 DNA: TGTGCCAGCAGCGCTTCCCTGGGAGAGACCCAGTACTTC. Translated, it gives CASSASLGETQYF. The variable domain in full, completed from reference TRBV9 and TRBJ2-5, reads DSGVTQTPKHLITATGQRVTLRCSPRSGDLSVYWYQQSLDQGLQFLIQYYNGEERAKGNILERFSAQQFPDLHSELNLSSLELGDSALYFCASSASLGETQYFGPGTRLLVL.

This clonotype has at least ten counts. The chain combines TRBV27 with TRBJ1-5; a weak D match, TRBD1 (5 bases). The CDR3 totals 12 residues. Germline values: CDR1 MNHEY, CDR2 SMNVEV (reference sequence). The V and J ends lost 8 bases and 6 bases respectively, with 11 bases between them. DNA of the CDR3: TGTGCCAGCTGCCAAAGGGGTCAGCCCCAGCATTTT. It is translated as CASCQRGQPQHF.

V usage is TRBV11-2 and J usage is TRBJ2-5, with D perhaps matching TRBD2 (5 bases). V was shortened by 5 bases and J by 6 bases, with 16 bases between the two germline ends. This CDR3 spans 14 amino acids. Germline V gives CDR1 SGHAT, CDR2 FQNNGV. DNA of the CDR3: TGTGCCAGCAGCCCAGCGGCGGTGATGAAGACCCAGTACTTC. Its protein product is CASSPAAVMKTQYF. Based on the CDR3 plus reference TRBV11-2 and TRBJ2-5, the full variable domain is EAGVAQSPRYKIIEKRQSVAFWCNPISGHATLYWYQQILGQGPKLLIQFQNNGVVDDSQLPKDRFSAERLKGVDSTLKIQPAKLEDSAVYLCASSPAAVMKTQYFGPGTRLLVL.

This clonotype came up many times. The rearrangement joins TRBV5-6 to TRBJ2-5; no reliable D call. The CDR3 consists of 11 residues. Trimming took 5 bases from V and 5 from J, leaving 7 bases between them. Germline CDR1 is SGHDT and CDR2 is YYEEEE. CDR3 in amino acids: CASSFGETQYF. The CDR3 region has the DNA TGTGCCAGCAGTTTCGGCGAGACCCAGTACTTC.

This clonotype has only a few counts. The rearrangement joins TRBV10-3 to TRBJ2-7; D gene ambiguous. The V gene's germline CDR1 is ENHRY and CDR2 SYGVKD. Trimming took off 2 bases at V and 0 bases at J, with 8 bases between the two ends. This CDR3 contains 14 residues. CDR3 sequence: CAISEAEYSYEQYF. Written as DNA, the CDR3 is TGTGCCATCAGTGAGGCGGAATACTCCTACGAGCAGTACTTC.

The chain carries TRBV3-1 and TRBJ2-5; maybe TRBD1 (6 bases). The CDR3 sequence is 15 residues long. Trimming removed 2 bases at V and 2 bases at J, with 12 bases between. Per germline, CDR1 LGHDT and CDR2 YNNKEL (reference sequence). The chain's CDR3 is CASSQQGRGQETQYF. As DNA, the CDR3 is TGTGCCAGCAGCCAACAGGGCAGGGGACAAGAGACCCAGTACTTC.

This sequence joins TRBV9 and TRBJ2-3; TRBD2 aligns across 8 bases. Trimming cost V 4 bases and J 5 bases; bases outside gene matches: 9. CDR3 size: 15 residues. Germline loops: CDR1 SGDLS, CDR2 YYNGEE. The CDR3: CASSPRLATIDTQYF. The CDR3 nucleotides read TGTGCCAGCAGCCCCAGACTAGCGACCATAGATACGCAGTATTTT. Looking up the rest from reference TRBV9 and TRBJ2-3 gives the full variable domain: DSGVTQTPKHLITATGQRVTLRCSPRSGDLSVYWYQQSLDQGLQFLIQYYNGEERAKGNILERFSAQQFPDLHSELNLSSLELGDSALYFCASSPRLATIDTQYFGPGTRLTVL.